These 32 T cell receptor beta chains were all obtained from the same sample, sequenced in a study of T cells in Graves' hyperthyroidism and ophthalmopathy. TCR beta CDR3 sequences were amplified from RNA transcripts. During a first-round RT-PCR of the TCR CDR3, the HTBI primer set was used. MiXCR, applied by TCRdb to the multiplex PCR reads, yields one record per CDR3 protein. The sample shows around 350,000 distinct CDR3 sequences, about a sixth of them seen only once. Sample: blood. The receptor source for this set is a woman aged 25 to 45 with Graves' hyperthyroidism that later progressed to Graves' ophthalmopathy.

In its sample, this clonotype was seen many times. The chain combines TRBV4-1 with TRBJ1-1; TRBD1 matches 12 bases. V shed 8 bases and J 0 bases; nucleotides not matched to a gene: 4. CDR1 is MGHRA and CDR2 is YSYEKL in the germline V gene. There are 15 residues in the CDR3. The CDR3 region has the DNA TGCGCCAGCGGGACAGGGGGCGATGTGAACACTGAAGCTTTCTTT. As protein: CASGTGGDVNTEAFF.

This clonotype was recorded many times. This chain joins TRBV29-1 and TRBJ2-5; D ambiguous. The CDR3 is 13 amino acids. V shed 4 bases and J shed 5 bases, with 14 bases lying between them. The V gene's germline CDR1 is SQVTM and CDR2 ANQGSEA. CDR3 region: CSVASVGEETQYF. Written as DNA, the CDR3 is TGCAGCGTTGCCTCAGTAGGCGAGGAGACCCAGTACTTC. The full variable domain, its missing parts supplied by reference TRBV29-1 and TRBJ2-5, is SAVISQKPSRDICQRGTSLTIQCQVDSQVTMMFWYRQQPGQSLTLIATANQGSEATYESGFVIDKFPISRPNLTFSTLTVSNMSPEDSSIYLCSVASVGEETQYFGPGTRLLVL.

The chain uses TRBV9 and TRBJ2-2, with unresolved D. Germline CDR1 is SGDLS and CDR2 is YYNGEE. CDR3 length: 20 amino acids. V lost 0 bases to trimming and J lost 0 bases, with 21 bases between them. The CDR3 is CASSVEETDVFFANTGELFF. CDR3 DNA: TGTGCCAGCAGCGTAGAGGAAACGGACGTCTTTTTCGCGAACACCGGGGAGCTGTTTTTT. The full variable domain, in which reference TRBV9 and TRBJ2-2 provide the parts outside the CDR3, is DSGVTQTPKHLITATGQRVTLRCSPRSGDLSVYWYQQSLDQGLQFLIQYYNGEERAKGNILERFSAQQFPDLHSELNLSSLELGDSALYFCASSVEETDVFFANTGELFFGEGSRLTVL.

This clonotype was seen ten or more times. This chain's CDR3 is CASSLASLNYNEQFF. In nucleotides, the CDR3 is TGTGCCAGCAGCTTGGCATCCCTTAACTACAATGAGCAGTTCTTC. This sequence joins TRBV5-6 and TRBJ2-1; D unclear. V was clipped by 0 bases and J by 3 bases, with 10 bases between them. CDR1 is SGHDT, CDR2 YYEEEE, per germline. CDR3 size: 15 residues.

The gene calls are TRBV2 and TRBJ1-5; TRBD1 matches at 7 bases. Germline CDR1 reads SNHLY; CDR2 reads FYNNEI. J was trimmed by 1 base and V by 4 bases; bases with no gene match: 7. The CDR3 covers 16 residues. The CDR3 nucleotides read TGTGCCAGCAGTGGACAGGGAATTTTGAGCAATCAGCCCCAGCATTTT. It is translated as CASSGQGILSNQPQHF.

This clonotype was detected many times. One end of the junction varies from germline; a read error may be responsible. J is TRBJ1-5 and V is TRBV6-2 or TRBV6-3; 7 nucleotides match TRBD1. CDR1 and CDR2 (germline): MNHEY, SVGEGT. This CDR3 region has 13 residues. The CDR3 nucleotides are TGTGCCGGCAGCAGGGCAGGGGGTCAGCCCCAGCATTTT. This sequence encodes CAGSRAGGQPQHF.

In its sample, this clonotype was seen many times. The J gene is TRBJ2-5, the V gene TRBV7-9, with D possibly matching TRBD2 (6 bases). Germline V CDR1 and CDR2: SEHNR, FQNEAQ (reference sequence). There are 15 residues in the CDR3. Trimming stripped 0 bases from V and 4 bases from J, with 12 bases between. CDR3: CASSLASGERETQYF. The CDR3, as DNA: TGTGCCAGCAGCTTAGCGTCGGGGGAGCGAGAGACCCAGTACTTC.

This clonotype was detected only once. The V call is TRBV19, the J call TRBJ2-1; D is undetermined. CDR1 is LNHDA and CDR2 is SQIVND in the germline V gene (reference sequence). Trimming took 3 bases from V and 9 from J, leaving 15 bases between them. The CDR3 covers 14 residues. The CDR3 here is CASSMVWFHSEQFF. The DNA of the CDR3 is TGTGCCAGTAGTATGGTATGGTTCCACAGTGAGCAGTTCTTC.

This clonotype was seen at least ten times. This chain uses TRBV14 with TRBJ2-1; 7 bases fit TRBD2. Per the germline V gene, CDR1 is SGHDN and CDR2 is FVKESK. The CDR3 contains 19 residues. The V gene end was trimmed by 1 base and the J gene end by 7 bases; junction bases not matched to a gene: 19. The CDR3 DNA reads TGTGCCAGCAGCCAAGGTGCGGGGAGACTAGCTCAATTGCTGAATGAGCAGTTCTTC. It is translated as CASSQGAGRLAQLLNEQFF.

The chain joins TRBV19 to TRBJ1-2, with 8 bases that match TRBD1. V lost 3 bases, J lost 3 bases, and 9 bases stayed unmatched. The germline V gene encodes CDR1 LNHDA and CDR2 SQIVND (reference sequence). CDR3 length equals 16 residues. Here the CDR3 reads CASSITAGGRHYGYTF. DNA of the CDR3: TGTGCCAGTAGTATCACGGCAGGGGGCCGGCACTATGGCTACACCTTC.

This clonotype was found many times. The rearrangement links TRBV6-1 to TRBJ2-3; the match to TRBD1 covers 7 bases. The ends lost 5 bases at V and 4 bases at J; junction bases unmatched: 9. Germline CDR1 MNHNS, CDR2 SASEGT. CDR3 length: 15 residues. The CDR3 is CASSYSGGNADTQYF. CDR3 DNA sequence: TGTGCCAGCAGTTATTCAGGGGGTAACGCAGATACGCAGTATTTT.

Many counts were recorded for this clonotype. DNA of the CDR3: TGTGCCAGCAGTTTATGGCTAGCGGGAGGCACAGATACGCAGTATTTT. Protein: CASSLWLAGGTDTQYF. The chain has TRBV28 and TRBJ2-3, with 10 bases lining up with TRBD2. This CDR3 has 16 residues. V shed 0 bases, J shed 1 base, and the junction held 1 base outside the gene matches. Germline V gene sequence: CDR1 MDHEN, CDR2 SYDVKM.

This clonotype was detected many times. V gene TRBV27 combines with J gene TRBJ1-1, with D unclear. Between the trimmed V and J ends, which lost 5 bases and 4 bases, there was a span of 17 bases. From germline, CDR1 is MNHEY and CDR2 SMNVEV (reference sequence). The CDR3 is made up of 15 amino acids. The CDR3 reads CASSPPLHKGTEAFF. As DNA, the CDR3 is TGTGCCAGCAGTCCGCCCCTCCATAAAGGCACTGAAGCTTTCTTT.

This clonotype was seen a few times. A much more abundant neighbour one base away suggests this may be a read error. The V and J genes are TRBV20-1 and TRBJ1-2, with a tentative D call TRBD1 (5 bases). Germline CDR1 is DFQATT and CDR2 is SNEGSKA (reference sequence). CDR3 length: 12 residues. Trimming stripped 4 bases from V and 3 bases from J, with 9 bases between. For the CDR3, the DNA is TGCAGTGCTAAACAGGTCTACTATGGCTACACCTTC. This translates into CSAKQVYYGYTF.

This clonotype showed up many times. V gene TRBV20-1 combines with J gene TRBJ2-7; 9 bases fit TRBD1. The V and J ends lost 5 bases and 4 bases, in that order; junction bases with no gene match: 12. Germline lookup yields CDR1 DFQATT and CDR2 SNEGSKA (reference sequence). This CDR3 has 15 amino acids. CDR3 region: CSALGGTGIPYEQYF. Here the CDR3 DNA reads TGCAGTGCTCTCGGCGGGACAGGGATCCCTTACGAGCAGTACTTC.

This clonotype was counted at least ten times. V gene TRBV12-3 or TRBV12-4 combines with J gene TRBJ2-3; D perhaps matches TRBD2 (6 bases). This CDR3 comprises 15 residues. The V and J ends lost 2 bases and 3 bases respectively, with 12 bases between them. The CDR3 loop reads CASSLRSGETDTQYF. The CDR3 nucleotides read TGTGCCAGCAGTTTAAGGTCGGGGGAGACAGATACGCAGTATTTT.

This clonotype was observed many times. V gene TRBV29-1 combines with J gene TRBJ2-3, with D perhaps TRBD1 (7 bases). The V gene's germline CDR1 is SQVTM and CDR2 ANQGSEA. The V and J ends lost 6 bases and 6 bases respectively, with 16 bases between them. The length of the CDR3 is 13 residues. The CDR3 loop is CSVMTGRSDTQYF. The CDR3 DNA sequence: TGCAGCGTCATGACAGGGAGGTCTGATACGCAGTATTTT.

With respect to this clonotype: At one end the junction does not follow the germline gene, possibly because of a read error. The chain employs TRBV30 and TRBJ2-2, with D perhaps TRBD1 or TRBD2 (5 bases each). Germline V gives CDR1 GTSNPN, CDR2 SVGIG (reference sequence). The length of the CDR3 is 14 residues. The CDR3 DNA sequence: TGTGCCTGGAGGCAGGGTTATGGCACCGGGGAGCCGTTTTTT. It translates to CAWRQGYGTGEPFF.

The chain uses TRBV15 and TRBJ1-2, with D hard to call. Trimming removed 1 base at V and 2 bases at J, with 5 bases between. The germline gives CDR1 LNHNV, CDR2 YYDKDF (reference sequence). The CDR3 has 13 amino acids. The CDR3 DNA reads as TGTGCCACCAGCAGAGGGGTAAACTATGGCTACACCTTC. This codes for CATSRGVNYGYTF.

V gene TRBV5-6 combines with J gene TRBJ2-5; TRBD1 aligns across 8 bases. The V gene end was trimmed by 4 bases and the J gene end by 5 bases; junction bases not matched to a gene: 13. CDR1 and CDR2 from the germline V gene are SGHDT and YYEEEE. This CDR3 has 16 residues. DNA of the CDR3: TGTGCCAGCAGCGCGGGACAGGTTTTTCTTTTGGAGACCCAGTACTTC. Translated: CASSAGQVFLLETQYF.

Many counts were recorded for this clonotype. The chain employs TRBV2 and TRBJ1-1; unclear D gene. This CDR3 is 15 amino acids long. V lost 2 bases to trimming and J lost 3 bases, with 13 bases between them. CDR1 and CDR2 (germline): SNHLY, FYNNEI. The DNA of the CDR3 is TGTGCCAGCAGTGAAATTACTGGATCCTACACTGAAGCTTTCTTT. The encoded protein is CASSEITGSYTEAFF.

This clonotype was seen a handful of times. The CDR3 reads CASSLPGQETQYF. CDR3 in DNA: TGTGCCAGCAGCTTGCCGGGACAAGAGACCCAGTACTTC. The rearrangement joins TRBV7-9 to TRBJ2-5; TRBD2 is a possible D gene (5 bases). The CDR3 covers 13 residues. CDR1 and CDR2 from the germline V gene are SEHNR and FQNEAQ (reference sequence). Trimming left V 3 bases short and J 2 bases short, with 7 bases between.

The chain joins TRBV29-1 to TRBJ2-3; perhaps D is TRBD1 or TRBD2 (6 bases each). CDR1 and CDR2 from the germline V gene are SQVTM and ANQGSEA. V was cut by 3 bases and J by 3 bases, with 10 bases left in between. There are 13 residues in the CDR3. CDR3 nucleotide sequence: TGCAGCGTTGATGGGGGGCAGACAGATACGCAGTATTTT. Its translation is CSVDGGQTDTQYF.

This chain joins TRBV7-9 and TRBJ2-1, with D perhaps matching TRBD2 (5 bases). Trimming removed 6 bases from V and 0 bases from J, with 18 bases in between. The CDR3 runs to 17 residues. The germline V gene has CDR1 SEHNR and CDR2 FQNEAQ (reference sequence). The CDR3 DNA reads as TGTGCCAGCAGTCCACCTAGCAGGATGAGCTCCTACAATGAGCAGTTCTTC. Its protein product is CASSPPSRMSSYNEQFF.

This clonotype was seen repeatedly, ten times or more. The V and J genes are TRBV27 and TRBJ1-2, with D unresolved. This CDR3 spans 13 amino acids. V was cut by 5 bases and J by 7 bases, with 14 bases left in between. The germline gives CDR1 MNHEY, CDR2 SMNVEV (reference sequence). In nucleotides, the CDR3 is TGTGCCAGCAGTGTAACCTCGGGATTTGGCTACACCTTC. It translates to CASSVTSGFGYTF.

The V gene is TRBV5-1, the J gene TRBJ2-7, with 14 bases matching TRBD2. In germline, CDR1 is SGHRS, CDR2 YFSETQ. This CDR3 contains 14 residues. With V trimmed by 6 bases and J by 7 bases, 6 bases remained unmatched. CDR3 sequence reads: CASTSGLAGGEQYF. The CDR3 DNA is TGCGCCAGCACCTCAGGACTAGCGGGAGGAGAGCAGTACTTC.

Many counts were recorded for this clonotype. V and J are TRBV3-1 and TRBJ2-1; tentative D call: TRBD1 (5 bases). The CDR3 spans 16 residues. Trimming took 1 base from V and 6 from J, leaving 16 bases between them. From germline, CDR1 is LGHDT and CDR2 YNNKEL (reference sequence). This CDR3 reads CASSQGGQGIGNEQFF. In DNA, the CDR3 is TGTGCCAGCAGCCAAGGTGGACAAGGGATCGGCAATGAGCAGTTCTTC.

J is TRBJ2-1 and V is TRBV20-1; D might be TRBD2 (5 bases). The CDR3 length is 15 residues. The V and J ends lost 3 bases and 4 bases respectively, with 16 bases between them. Per germline, CDR1 DFQATT and CDR2 SNEGSKA (reference sequence). CDR3 residues: CSASGDSDGYNEQFF. The CDR3 nucleotides read TGCAGTGCTAGCGGAGATAGCGACGGATACAATGAGCAGTTCTTC.

This clonotype was found many times. The gene calls are TRBV12-3 or TRBV12-4 and TRBJ2-7; D is uncertain. The V end lost 9 bases, the J end lost 3 bases, and 18 bases lay between the germline ends. The CDR3 extends over 14 amino acids. CDR3 DNA sequence: TGTGCCAGTTCCCCTAGTCCAGGCGGCTACGAGCAGTACTTC. This sequence encodes CASSPSPGGYEQYF.

V usage is TRBV4-1 and J usage is TRBJ1-4, with D uncertain. This CDR3 region has 15 residues. Germline-derived CDR1 and CDR2 are MGHRA and YSYEKL. V was shortened by 3 bases and J by 6 bases, with 14 bases between the two germline ends. The CDR3 region has the DNA TGCGCCAGCAGCCAGCCACTCCCGGCCTATGAAAAACTGTTTTTT. It specifies CASSQPLPAYEKLFF.

This clonotype has only a few counts. The chain has TRBV19 and TRBJ2-6; the D gene is possibly TRBD2 (6 bases). The CDR3 covers 20 residues. Germline lookup yields CDR1 LNHDA and CDR2 SQIVND (reference sequence). The germline V and J ends were trimmed by 3 bases and 0 bases, with 21 bases remaining between them. CDR3: CASSISRQYPGGSGANVLTF. The DNA of the CDR3 is TGTGCCAGTAGTATCAGCCGGCAATATCCCGGGGGCTCTGGGGCCAACGTCCTGACTTTC.

This clonotype showed up many times. The chain uses TRBV20-1 and TRBJ2-3, with TRBD2 matching 14 bases. J lost 1 base, V lost 6 bases, and 12 bases had no gene match. Germline CDR1 reads DFQATT; CDR2 reads SNEGSKA (reference sequence). The CDR3 covers 18 residues. CDR3 nucleotides: TGCAGTGCCATCACGGGACTAGCGGGAGATGGAGGCACAGATACGCAGTATTTT. Its protein is CSAITGLAGDGGTDTQYF.